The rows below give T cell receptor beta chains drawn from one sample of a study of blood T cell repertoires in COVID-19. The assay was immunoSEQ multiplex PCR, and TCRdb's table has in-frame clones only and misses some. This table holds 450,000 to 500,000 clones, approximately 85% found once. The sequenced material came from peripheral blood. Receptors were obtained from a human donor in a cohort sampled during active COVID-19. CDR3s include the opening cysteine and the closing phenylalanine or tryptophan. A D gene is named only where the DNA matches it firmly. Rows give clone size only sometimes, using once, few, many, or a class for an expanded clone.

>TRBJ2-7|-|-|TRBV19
TGTGCCAGTAGTATAGATCTATCCGGCGAGCAGTACTTC
CASSIDLSGEQYF
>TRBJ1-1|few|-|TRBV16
TGTGCCAGCAGCCCTGGCCGGAACACTGAAGCTTTCTTT
CASSPGRNTEAFF
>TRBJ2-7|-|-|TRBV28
TGTGCCAGCAGTTCTAAGTACGAGCAGTACTTC
CASSSKYEQYF
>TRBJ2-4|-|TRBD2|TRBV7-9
TGTGCCAGCAGCGTCGGTACGAAATCGGGAGGTTTGGCCAAAAACATTCAGTACTTC
CASSVGTKSGGLAKNIQYF
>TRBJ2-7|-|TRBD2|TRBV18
TGTGCCAGCTCACCGGGACTAGCGGAAGGCGAGCAGTACTTC
CASSPGLAEGEQYF
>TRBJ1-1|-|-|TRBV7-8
TGTGCCAGCAGCTTAGTGTCTCGGGGGGCGCGGTTGGGTAAGGCGAACACTGAAGCTTTCTTT
CASSLVSRGARLGKANTEAFF
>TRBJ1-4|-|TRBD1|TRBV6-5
TGTGCCAGCAGCCTTGTCTGGGGACAGGACGAAAAACTGTTTTTT
CASSLVWGQDEKLFF
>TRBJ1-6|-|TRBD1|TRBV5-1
TGCGCCAGCAGCGCGACGGGACAGGGGGCGAATTCACCCCTCCACTTT
CASSATGQGANSPLHF
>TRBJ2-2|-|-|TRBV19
TGTGCCAGCACGGTCGGGGGAGTTGACACCGGGGAGCTGTTTTTT
CASTVGGVDTGELFF
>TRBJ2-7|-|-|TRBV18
TGTGCCAGCTCACCTCGGGACGGGAGCTACGAGCAGTACTTC
CASSPRDGSYEQYF
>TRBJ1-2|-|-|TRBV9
TGTGCCAGCAGCGTAGTCGGGGAGTCTGGCTACACCTTC
CASSVVGESGYTF
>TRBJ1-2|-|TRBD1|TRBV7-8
TGTGCCAGCAGCACCCGATTCGGCATCAGGGGGCTAGGCTACACCTTC
CASSTRFGIRGLGYTF
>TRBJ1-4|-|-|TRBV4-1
TGCGCCAGCAGCCAAGACAGGGGAACCGCTAATGAAAAACTGTTTTTT
CASSQDRGTANEKLFF
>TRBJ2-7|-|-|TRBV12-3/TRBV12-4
TGTGCCAGCAGTTCATTCTACTCCTACGAGCAGTACTTC
CASSSFYSYEQYF
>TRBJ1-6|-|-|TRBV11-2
TGTGCCAGCAGCCCACAAAGGCAGGGCTTGACACCCCTCCACTTT
CASSPQRQGLTPLHF
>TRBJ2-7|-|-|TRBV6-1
TGTGCCAGCAGTGACATAGCGTACAGTCACTCCTACGAGCAGTACTTC
CASSDIAYSHSYEQYF
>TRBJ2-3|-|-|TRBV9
TGTGCCAGCAACTACCTCGGAGGCACAGATACGCAGTATTTT
CASNYLGGTDTQYF
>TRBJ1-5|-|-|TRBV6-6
TGTGCCAGCAGTCCCGGGTCAGGGGATCAGCCCCAGCATTTT
CASSPGSGDQPQHF
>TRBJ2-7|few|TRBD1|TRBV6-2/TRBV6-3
TGTGCCAGCAGTTACGACAGGGGGGACTCCTACGAGCAGTACTTC
CASSYDRGDSYEQYF
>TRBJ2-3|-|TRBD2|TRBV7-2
TGTGCCAGCAGCTTAGGACTCTGGGCGGGAGCAAAGCCAGATACGCAGTATTTT
CASSLGLWAGAKPDTQYF